A single sample gave rise to the 25 T cell receptor beta chains below, sequenced in a study of OX40 agonist ivuxolimab in advanced cancers. Some clones are missing from TCRdb's copy, which holds only in-frame ones; the method was immunoSEQ multiplex PCR. Among roughly 24,000 clones, roughly 84% were seen once, and the ten largest hold roughly 15%. The sequencing used CD4+ or CD8+ T cells sorted from blood, collected in a trial of the OX40 agonist ivuxolimab. Source of these receptors: an adult with an advanced solid tumor such as melanoma, head and neck, liver or kidney cancer.

The J gene is TRBJ1-1, the V gene TRBV5-1; a possible D gene is TRBD1 (6 bases). Germline V gene lookup returns CDR1 SGHRS and CDR2 YFSETQ. V was shortened by 4 bases and J by 0 bases, with 13 bases between the two germline ends. The CDR3 loop spans 15 amino acids. The CDR3 DNA reads TGCGCCAGCAGCACTGGACAGCCCATGAACACTGAAGCTTTCTTT. This gives the protein CASSTGQPMNTEAFF.

This clone was counted only a few times. The V call is TRBV6-6, the J call TRBJ2-7; 9 bases agree with TRBD2. The CDR3 sequence is 15 residues long. After removal of 2 bases from V and 7 bases from J, the junction contained 9 bases not matched to a gene. CDR1 is MNHNY, CDR2 SVGAGI, per germline (reference sequence). CDR3 loop: CASSYSLQREVEQYF. For the CDR3, the DNA is TGTGCCAGCAGTTACAGCCTCCAGCGGGAGGTTGAGCAGTACTTC.

The CDR3 nucleotides are TGTGCCAGCAGCTTAGTTGGAGATGGCTACACCTTC. It codes for CASSLVGDGYTF. This rearrangement joins TRBV7-8 to TRBJ1-2, with D unclear. The CDR3 sequence is 12 residues long. Germline CDR1 is SGHVS and CDR2 is FQNEAQ. Trimming cost V 1 base and J 6 bases, with 6 bases left between them.

The chain combines TRBV6-6 with TRBJ2-7; no definite D call. The CDR3 extends over 12 amino acids. Germline CDR1 is MNHNY and CDR2 is SVGAGI (reference sequence). The V end lost 2 bases, the J end lost 3 bases, and 5 bases lay between the germline ends. The CDR3 here is CASSYIFYEQYF. The CDR3 region has the DNA TGTGCCAGCAGTTACATATTCTACGAGCAGTACTTC.

This clone showed up just once. V and J are TRBV5-1 and TRBJ2-7; possible D gene TRBD1, 5 bases. Trimming removed 0 bases at V and 3 bases at J, with 13 bases between. Germline V gene sequence: CDR1 SGHRS, CDR2 YFSETQ. This CDR3 region has 15 residues. DNA for the CDR3: TGCGCCAGCAGCTTGGCTCAAGGGGCTTACTACGAGCAGTACTTC. This encodes CASSLAQGAYYEQYF.

The chain employs TRBV27 and TRBJ2-7; 9 bases fit TRBD1. The V segment lost 5 bases and the J segment 3 bases; nucleotides outside the gene matches: 11. This CDR3 spans 16 amino acids. CDR1 and CDR2 from the germline V gene are MNHEY and SMNVEV (reference sequence). The CDR3 DNA follows: TGTGCCAGCAGTAGATCCTCCGGGACAGGGCGCTACGAGCAGTACTTC. Translating gives CASSRSSGTGRYEQYF.

The rearrangement links TRBV7-2 to TRBJ2-5; a weak D match, TRBD1 (8 bases). The CDR3 sequence is 12 residues long. With 5 bases removed from V and 11 bases from J, the gap between germline ends came to 15 bases. CDR1 SGHTA and CDR2 FQGNSA come from the germline V gene. The CDR3, as DNA: TGTGCCAGCAGCCGAGGACAGGGAGGGCAGTACTTC. It specifies CASSRGQGGQYF. The whole variable domain, remainder taken from reference TRBV7-2 and TRBJ2-5, is GAGVSQSPSNKVTEKGKDVELRCDPISGHTALYWYRQSLGQGLEFLIYFQGNSAPDKSGLPSDRFSAERTGGSVSTLTIQRTQQEDSAVYLCASSRGQGGQYFGPGTRLLVL.

V is TRBV5-5 and J is TRBJ1-5; maybe TRBD1 (5 bases). With 0 bases removed from V and 2 bases from J, the gap between germline ends came to 12 bases. This CDR3 is built from 16 residues. Germline V gene sequence: CDR1 SGHKS, CDR2 YYEKEE (reference sequence). The DNA of the CDR3 is TGTGCCAGCAGCTTGGATCTGGGGGGAGGCAATCAGCCCCAGCATTTT. Its translation: CASSLDLGGGNQPQHF.

The chain is built from TRBV13 and TRBJ2-7; D is possibly TRBD1 (6 bases). This CDR3 is 14 amino acids long. Between the trimmed V and J ends, which lost 1 base and 4 bases, there was a span of 11 bases. Germline V lookup: CDR1 PRHDT, CDR2 FYEKMQ (reference sequence). The CDR3 coding sequence is TGTGCCAGCAGCTTAGACGGGACATTTTACGAGCAGTACTTC. Its protein is CASSLDGTFYEQYF.

The chain employs TRBV16 and TRBJ2-7; TRBD2 is a possible D gene (6 bases). CDR3 length equals 14 residues. Trimming took off 4 bases at V and 3 bases at J, with 13 bases between the two ends. The germline V gene encodes CDR1 KGHSY and CDR2 FQNENV. CDR3 loop: CASSPVEGLYEQYF. Written as DNA, the CDR3 is TGTGCCAGCAGCCCAGTGGAGGGTCTCTACGAGCAGTACTTC.

The chain has TRBV7-2 and TRBJ1-5; 8 bases fit TRBD1. Trimming cost V 4 bases and J 7 bases; bases outside gene matches: 9. Germline assignment: CDR1 SGHTA and CDR2 FQGNSA. The CDR3 consists of 15 residues. The CDR3 DNA reads as TGTGCCAGCAGCTGGCAGGGGGCGCGAAACCAGCCCCAGCATTTT. Translated: CASSWQGARNQPQHF.

The rearrangement uses TRBV6-5 and TRBJ2-7; D call uncertain. Trimming cost V 4 bases and J 4 bases, with 8 bases left between them. The CDR3 has 12 amino acids. Germline loops: CDR1 MNHEY, CDR2 SVGAGI. The CDR3 reads CASSFSVYEQYF. The CDR3 DNA reads as TGTGCCAGCAGTTTCTCGGTTTACGAGCAGTACTTC.

This chain links TRBV4-3 with TRBJ2-7, with D perhaps TRBD2 (7 bases). Germline lookup yields CDR1 LGHNA and CDR2 YSLEER. V lost 2 bases and J 6 bases, leaving 14 bases between the germline ends. This CDR3 comprises 14 residues. This chain's CDR3 is CASSQQKGGVEQYF. DNA of the CDR3: TGCGCCAGCAGCCAACAAAAAGGGGGGGTCGAGCAGTACTTC.

The chain employs TRBV11-3 and TRBJ2-3; 10 bases align to TRBD2. The CDR3 is made up of 19 amino acids. Looked up from germline, CDR1 is SGHNT and CDR2 is YENEEA. V lost 3 bases to trimming and J lost 2 bases; unmatched junction nucleotides: 14. The CDR3, as DNA: TGTGCCAGCAGCTTTAGCCGGTTACTAGCGGGAAGTACCACAGATACGCAGTATTTT. Amino acids: CASSFSRLLAGSTTDTQYF.

The chain links TRBV2 to TRBJ2-7, with TRBD2 identical over 7 bases. Germline CDR1 and CDR2: SNHLY and FYNNEI. V dropped 3 bases and J dropped 6; count of bases not matched to a gene: 8. The CDR3 consists of 14 residues. The DNA for the CDR3 is TGTGCCAGCAGTGATATAACTAGCGTTGGCGAGCAGTACTTC. Translating it yields CASSDITSVGEQYF.

The chain uses TRBV6-5 and TRBJ2-7; TRBD1 agrees at 10 bases. V dropped 2 bases and J dropped 4; count of bases not matched to a gene: 8. Looked up from germline, CDR1 is MNHEY and CDR2 is SVGAGI. CDR3 length equals 16 residues. CDR3 region: CASSYDRGQLLYEQYF. In DNA form, the CDR3 reads TGTGCCAGCAGTTACGACAGGGGGCAACTACTGTACGAGCAGTACTTC.

The rearrangement uses TRBV6-1 and TRBJ2-3; the D gene could be TRBD1 or TRBD2 (6 bases each). The CDR3 sequence is 17 residues long. The V end was cut by 0 bases, the J end by 5 bases, with 18 bases between. Looked up from germline, CDR1 is MNHNS and CDR2 is SASEGT. The CDR3 DNA follows: TGTGCCAGCAGTGAAGCTGGGGGGCCGGGGCAGCAAGATACGCAGTATTTT. Its translation is CASSEAGGPGQQDTQYF.

This chain joins TRBV5-1 and TRBJ2-7, with D uncertain. The CDR3 has 15 amino acids. Germline CDR1 is SGHRS and CDR2 is YFSETQ. The V end was cut by 4 bases, the J end by 3 bases, with 17 bases between. CDR3 in amino acids: CASSPGGSRNYEQYF. CDR3 nucleotides: TGCGCCAGCAGCCCCGGTGGTAGCCGGAACTACGAGCAGTACTTC.

The CDR3 sequence: CASSVVPEEKKFF. DNA for the CDR3: TGTGCCAGCAGCGTAGTCCCAGAGGAGAAAAAGTTCTTC. The rearrangement links TRBV9 to TRBJ2-1; D is ambiguous. Per the germline V gene, CDR1 is SGDLS and CDR2 is YYNGEE. Trimming took off 0 bases at V and 14 bases at J, with 15 bases between the two ends. The CDR3 is 13 residues long. Full variable domain (remainder filled in from reference TRBV9 and TRBJ2-1): DSGVTQTPKHLITATGQRVTLRCSPRSGDLSVYWYQQSLDQGLQFLIQYYNGEERAKGNILERFSAQQFPDLHSELNLSSLELGDSALYFCASSVVPEEKKFFGPGTRLTVL.

V gene TRBV1 combines with J gene TRBJ2-5; the table's D call, TRBD2, was not checked against the DNA. TRBV1 is marked as a pseudogene. This CDR3 spans 16 amino acids. CDR3 residues: CTSSQREAGKGETQYF. In DNA form, the CDR3 reads TGCACCAGCAGCCAAAGGGAAGCGGGGAAGGGAGAGACCCAGTACTTC.

This chain links TRBV2 with TRBJ2-2, with 9 bases lining up with TRBD2. The germline gives CDR1 SNHLY, CDR2 FYNNEI. The V and J ends lost 8 bases and 1 base, in that order; junction bases with no gene match: 2. The CDR3 has 14 residues. The CDR3 reads CASRAGGNTGELFF. The CDR3 region has the DNA TGTGCCAGCCGAGCGGGGGGGAACACCGGGGAGCTGTTTTTT.

This clone was found once. The chain joins TRBV2 to TRBJ2-5; D may correspond to TRBD1 or TRBD2 (5 bases each). Germline-derived CDR1 and CDR2 are SNHLY and FYNNEI. Deletions cut 6 bases from V and 9 bases from J, with 29 bases between. The CDR3 runs 17 residues. The CDR3 spells CASSGIDVGVLQGSQYF. As DNA, the CDR3 is TGTGCCAGCAGCGGGATAGACGTAGGGGTCCTCCAAGGGTCCCAGTACTTC. The full variable domain, its missing parts supplied by reference TRBV2 and TRBJ2-5, is EPEVTQTPSHQVTQMGQEVILRCVPISNHLYFYWYRQILGQKVEFLVSFYNNEISEKSEIFDDQFSVERPDGSNFTLKIRSTKLEDSAMYFCASSGIDVGVLQGSQYFGPGTRLLVL.

V and J are TRBV11-2 and TRBJ2-5; the match to TRBD2 covers 8 bases. The CDR3 sequence is 17 residues long. CDR1 SGHAT and CDR2 FQNNGV come from the germline V gene. V lost 2 bases and J lost 6; bases outside the gene matches: 14. The CDR3 DNA follows: TGTGCCAGCAGCTTATATAATAGCGGGGCGGGAGAGAAGACCCAGTACTTC. Protein sequence: CASSLYNSGAGEKTQYF.

The J gene is TRBJ1-5, the V gene TRBV6-5; 7 nucleotides agree with TRBD1. J gave up 5 bases and V 6 bases, and 1 base lay outside the gene matches. This CDR3 has 12 residues. Per the germline V gene, CDR1 is MNHEY and CDR2 is SVGAGI. Written as DNA, the CDR3 is TGTGCCAGCAGGCAGGGGGATCAGCCCCAGCATTTT. Encoded protein: CASRQGDQPQHF.

Regarding this clone: At one of its ends the junction is not consistent with the germline gene, which may arise from a read error. V usage is TRBV7-7 and J usage is TRBJ2-1; 12 bases are shared with TRBD2. CDR1 SSHAT and CDR2 FNYEAQ come from the germline V gene (reference sequence). The CDR3 runs to 19 residues. Here the CDR3 reads CASSLKVPSGGALYNEQFF. The CDR3 nucleotides are TGTGCTAGCAGCTTAAAGGTGCCTAGCGGGGGGGCCTTGTACAATGAGCAGTTCTTC.